This T cell receptor (beta chain) appears in the sequencing data of a study of Graves' ophthalmopathy and Graves' hyperthyroidism. RNA transcripts were the template, and TCR beta CDR3 regions were amplified from them. Second-round multiplex PCR came after a first-round RT-PCR that employed HTBI primers. One entry per CDR3 protein, called by TCRdb with MiXCR from the multiplex PCR reads. Counted here are 500,000 to 800,000 distinct CDR3 sequences, just over 40% occurring once; the ten biggest clones make up 3% to 3.5%. The CDR3 runs 16 residues. The germline gives CDR1 MGHRA, CDR2 YSYEKL. Trimming left V 1 base short and J 4 bases short, with 13 bases between. Points from the study as a whole: Most expanded thyroid clonotypes above 0.001 frequency also appeared in blood.

The diagnosis combined clinical symptoms, thyroxine, TRAb, thyroid ultrasound and orbital computed tomography scans. PBMCs were obtained from 9.5 to 10 ml of fresh peripheral blood. Concerning this clonotype: Its specificity is unknown.

Sequencing was carried out using peripheral blood. The V and J genes are TRBV4-1 and TRBJ2-2; D ambiguous. The TCR sequence derives from an adult man with Graves' ophthalmopathy. The CDR3 is CASSQVTARTTGELFF. In DNA, the CDR3 is TGCGCCAGCAGCCAAGTTACGGCCAGAACCACCGGGGAGCTGTTTTTT.